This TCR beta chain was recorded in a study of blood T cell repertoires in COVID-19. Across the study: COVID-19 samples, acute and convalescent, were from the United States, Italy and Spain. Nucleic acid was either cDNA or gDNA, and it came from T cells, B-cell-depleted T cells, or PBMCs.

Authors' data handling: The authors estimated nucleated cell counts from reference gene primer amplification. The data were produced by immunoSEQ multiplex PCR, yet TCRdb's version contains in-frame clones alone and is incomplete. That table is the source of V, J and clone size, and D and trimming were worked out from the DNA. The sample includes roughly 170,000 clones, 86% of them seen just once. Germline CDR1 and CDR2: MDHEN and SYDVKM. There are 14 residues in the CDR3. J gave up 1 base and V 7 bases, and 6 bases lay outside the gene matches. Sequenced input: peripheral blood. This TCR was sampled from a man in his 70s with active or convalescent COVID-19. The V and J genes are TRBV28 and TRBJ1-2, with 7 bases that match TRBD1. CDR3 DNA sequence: TGTGCCAGCACCAGGACAGGACATAACTATGGCTACACCTTC. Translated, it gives CASTRTGHNYGYTF.